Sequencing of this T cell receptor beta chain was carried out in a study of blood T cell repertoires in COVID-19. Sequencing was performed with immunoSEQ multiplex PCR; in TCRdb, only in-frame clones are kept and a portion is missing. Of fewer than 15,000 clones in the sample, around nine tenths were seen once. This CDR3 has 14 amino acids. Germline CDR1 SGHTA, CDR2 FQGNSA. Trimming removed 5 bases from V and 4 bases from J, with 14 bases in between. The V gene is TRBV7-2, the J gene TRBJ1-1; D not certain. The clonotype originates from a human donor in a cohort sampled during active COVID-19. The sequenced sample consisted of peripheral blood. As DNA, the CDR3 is TGTGCCAGCAGCCCGAACGGGGTGGGCACTGAAGCTTTCTTT. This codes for CASSPNGVGTEAFF.